Listed below are T cell receptor beta chains from one sample, sequenced in a study of control samples from healthy donors and cancer patients. Measured with immunoSEQ multiplex PCR; TCRdb has only the in-frame clones, and not every one. Of roughly 120,000 clones in the sample, over 85% are singletons; the top ten hold around 3.6%. Sequencing was performed on blood. These receptors all stem from a man aged 25-40 years in good health. Each CDR3 is given with its conserved first and last residue. The D gene is left open where the match is weak. Expanded clones get a size class; other rows say once, few or many, or leave the size out.

D gene	J gene	clone size	V gene	CDR3 protein	CDR3 DNA
TRBD1	TRBJ1-4	-	TRBV7-2	CASSLGTGGALSNEKLFF	TGTGCCAGCAGCCTCGGGACAGGGGGCGCATTGAGTAATGAAAAACTGTTTTTT
-	TRBJ1-1	once	TRBV10-3	CAISELGPQGLSTEAFF	TGTGCCATCAGTGAACTTGGCCCCCAAGGGCTGAGCACTGAAGCTTTCTTT
TRBD1	TRBJ2-7	once	TRBV6-5	CASSFGQGAPEQYF	TGTGCCAGCAGTTTTGGACAGGGGGCTCCCGAGCAGTACTTC
-	TRBJ2-5	-	TRBV7-9	CASSLVRGTQETQYF	TGTGCCAGCAGCTTAGTTCGGGGCACCCAAGAGACCCAGTACTTC
-	TRBJ2-3	-	TRBV9	CASSVTSTTDTQYF	TGTGCCAGCAGCGTAACCAGCACCACAGATACGCAGTATTTT
-	TRBJ2-2	-	TRBV7-9	CASSSGRDGRAGELFF	TGTGCCAGCAGCAGTGGGCGGGACGGGAGAGCCGGGGAGCTGTTTTTT
-	TRBJ1-3	-	TRBV9	CASRGPGNTIYF	TGTGCCAGCAGGGGGCCTGGAAACACCATATATTTT
-	TRBJ2-7	once	TRBV6-5	CASSSQDSPYEQYF	TGTGCCAGCAGTTCTCAGGACAGCCCCTACGAGCAGTACTTC
-	TRBJ1-2	once	TRBV7-9	CASSSRDYYGYTF	TGTGCCAGCAGCTCCCGGGATTACTATGGCTACACCTTC
-	TRBJ1-2	-	TRBV19	CASSPTDNYGYTF	TGTGCCAGTAGTCCGACAGATAACTATGGCTACACCTTC
-	TRBJ1-1	once	TRBV27	CASSLAPGMNTEAFF	TGTGCCAGCAGTTTAGCTCCAGGGATGAACACTGAAGCTTTCTTT
-	TRBJ2-5	-	TRBV15	CATSRDIGETQYF	TGTGCCACCAGCAGGGACATAGGAGAGACCCAGTACTTC
-	TRBJ2-1	-	TRBV2	CASSVMATTYNEQFF	TGTGCCAGCAGTGTGATGGCTACAACCTACAATGAGCAGTTCTTC
-	TRBJ1-3	-	TRBV10-3	CAISGPWGSTSGSGNTIYF	TGTGCCATCAGTGGACCCTGGGGCAGCACTTCAGGCTCTGGAAACACCATATATTTT
-	TRBJ2-1	-	TRBV2	CASSVILGRVNEQFF	TGTGCCAGCAGTGTAATCTTAGGCAGGGTCAATGAGCAGTTCTTC
-	TRBJ1-1	-	TRBV2	CASSENGLLNTEAFF	TGTGCCAGCAGTGAAAACGGCCTTTTGAACACTGAAGCTTTCTTT
-	TRBJ1-4	-	TRBV18	CASSPWAPIGANEKLFF	TGTGCCAGCTCACCATGGGCCCCTATCGGGGCTAATGAAAAACTGTTTTTT
-	TRBJ2-1	-	TRBV5-1	CASSIQTTIYNEQFF	TGCGCCAGCAGCATCCAGACGACCATATACAATGAGCAGTTCTTC
TRBD2	TRBJ2-1	-	TRBV18	CASSPASGGVVDEQFF	TGTGCCAGCTCACCGGCTAGCGGGGGGGTAGTCGATGAGCAGTTCTTC
-	TRBJ2-1	-	TRBV7-2	CASSPYGNPTNEQFF	TGTGCCAGCAGCCCGTACGGTAACCCGACGAATGAGCAGTTCTTC
-	TRBJ2-7	-	TRBV4-2	CASSQVRSSYEQYF	TGTGCCAGCAGCCAAGTACGGAGCTCCTACGAGCAGTACTTC
TRBD1	TRBJ2-2	-	TRBV10-3	CAISDPTGTALTGELFF	TGTGCCATCAGTGACCCGACCGGGACAGCACTCACCGGGGAGCTGTTTTTT
-	TRBJ1-5	-	TRBV7-2	CASSLRRGEQPQHF	TGTGCCAGCAGCTTGAGAAGGGGAGAGCAGCCCCAGCATTTT
-	TRBJ1-1	-	TRBV18	CASSPGPGMNTEAFF	TGTGCCAGCTCACCAGGACCAGGGATGAACACTGAAGCTTTCTTT
-	TRBJ2-3	-	TRBV7-2	CASSPSTPDTQYF	TGTGCCAGCAGCCCCTCAACTCCGGATACGCAGTATTTT
-	TRBJ1-1	-	TRBV10-3	CASDPGRWDTEAFF	TGTGCCTCGGACCCCGGGAGATGGGACACTGAAGCTTTCTTT
TRBD2	TRBJ2-5	-	TRBV10-3	CAISETSGQETQYF	TGTGCCATCAGTGAGACTAGCGGACAAGAGACCCAGTACTTC
-	TRBJ2-7	-	TRBV10-3	CAIKADYEQYF	TGTGCCATCAAGGCAGATTACGAGCAGTACTTC
-	TRBJ1-5	-	TRBV28	CASRPDRIDGQPQHF	TGTGCCAGCAGACCAGACAGAATTGACGGTCAGCCCCAGCATTTT